This T cell receptor (beta chain) was captured by sequencing in a study of spatial heterogeneity in lung cancer. Comments on this clonotype: The antigen remains unidentified. With the library built for alpha chains, this beta chain is off target and its frequency is not meaningful.

Described time point: sample taken at primary tumor resection. Samples came from some 71 TRACERx patients with untreated early-stage lung cancer. Per the germline V gene, CDR1 is GTSNPN and CDR2 is SVGIG (reference sequence). V gave up 0 bases and J gave up 0 bases, with 8 bases separating them. The CDR3 spans 14 residues. TCRdb redid the calling of the 5' RACE reads with MiXCR, one entry per CDR3 protein. Of about 13,000 distinct CDR3 sequences detected, over 4.5% appear once; the ten largest clones hold roughly a quarter. Overall study findings and caveats: Higher tumor mutation counts went along with higher counts of expanded intratumoral alpha and beta TCRs.

The chain carries TRBV30 and TRBJ1-2, with D possibly TRBD1 on 5 matching bases. This receptor was obtained from a male donor with early-stage non-small cell lung cancer. Here the sequenced sample was lung tumor tissue, taken at surgery. CDR3: CAWSVLGANYGYTF. DNA for the CDR3: TGTGCCTGGAGTGTGCTGGGGGCTAACTATGGCTACACCTTC.